The present T cell receptor beta chain was sequenced within a study of OX40 agonist ivuxolimab in advanced cancers. A note on this clone: The antigen remains undetermined.

The repertoire was sequenced with immunoSEQ multiplex PCR; TCRdb's copy has only in-frame clones and lacks some. This sample has about 20,000 clones, with nearly 85% found just once. Study-wide results and caveats: Among expanded peripheral T cells, antigen specificity went undetermined.

There are 16 residues in the CDR3. V shed 4 bases and J 5 bases; nucleotides not matched to a gene: 11. Germline V CDR1 and CDR2: LNHDA, SQIVND (reference sequence). The chain has TRBV19 and TRBJ2-7; 10 nucleotides align to TRBD1. The TCR was taken from an adult with an advanced solid tumor such as melanoma, head and neck, liver or kidney cancer. Source: CD4+ or CD8+ T cells sorted from blood, taken in a trial of the OX40 agonist ivuxolimab. The CDR3 is CASSTRQGARWNEQYF. The DNA of the CDR3 is TGTGCCAGTAGTACCAGACAGGGGGCCAGGTGGAACGAGCAGTACTTC.